This TCR beta chain comes out of a study of blood T cell repertoires in COVID-19. As for the study in general: Whether acute or convalescent, the COVID-19 samples came from the United States, Italy and Spain.

The CDR3 extends over 15 amino acids. CDR1 MGHRA and CDR2 YSYEKL come from the germline V gene. Trimming took 0 bases from V and 8 from J, leaving 16 bases between them. The assay was immunoSEQ multiplex PCR, and TCRdb's table has in-frame clones only and misses some. The sample yields about 130,000 clones, approximately 80% seen once. Cohort 3 donors were reported recovered after two negative PCRs, clearance, or symptom resolution. Input material: PBMCs or T cells enriched from blood (not recorded which). The rearrangement uses TRBV4-1 and TRBJ1-2, with no clear D. The TCR comes from a man between 45 and 60 years old who had recovered from COVID-19. The CDR3: CASSQDEGARWGYTF. In DNA, the CDR3 is TGCGCCAGCAGCCAAGATGAGGGAGCCCGCTGGGGCTACACCTTC.